The clone carrying this TCR beta chain has only a few counts. This table comes from immunoSEQ multiplex PCR, and its TCRdb copy is limited to in-frame clones, with some not included. The sample holds about 300,000 clones, 65% to 85% seen once. CDR1 and CDR2 (germline): SNHLY, FYNNEI. The CDR3 runs to 14 residues. The V segment lost 6 bases and the J segment 6 bases; nucleotides outside the gene matches: 8. The data are from a study of blood T cell repertoires in COVID-19. The chain combines TRBV2 with TRBJ2-1; 7 bases are shared with TRBD1. The sequenced sample consisted of peripheral blood. The receptor was derived from a woman between 45 and 60 years old with acute or convalescent COVID-19. Here the CDR3 reads CASRNEYRGNEQFF. CDR3 DNA: TGTGCCAGCAGGAACGAGTACAGGGGCAATGAGCAGTTCTTC.